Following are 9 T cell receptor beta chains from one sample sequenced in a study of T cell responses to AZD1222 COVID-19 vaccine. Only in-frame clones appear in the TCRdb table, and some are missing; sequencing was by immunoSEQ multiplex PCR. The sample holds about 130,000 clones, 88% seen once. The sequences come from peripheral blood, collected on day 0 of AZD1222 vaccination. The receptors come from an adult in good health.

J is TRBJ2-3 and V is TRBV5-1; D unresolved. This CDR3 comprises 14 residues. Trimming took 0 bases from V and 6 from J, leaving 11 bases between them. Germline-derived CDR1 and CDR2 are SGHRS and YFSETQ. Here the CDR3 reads CASSLGSRIDTQYF. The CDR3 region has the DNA TGCGCCAGCAGCTTGGGGTCCCGCATTGATACGCAGTATTTT.

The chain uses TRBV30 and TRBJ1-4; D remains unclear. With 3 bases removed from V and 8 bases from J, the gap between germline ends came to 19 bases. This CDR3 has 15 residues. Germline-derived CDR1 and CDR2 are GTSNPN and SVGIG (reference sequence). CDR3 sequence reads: CAWRPQASLGEKLFF. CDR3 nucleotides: TGTGCCTGGAGACCCCAGGCGTCTTTGGGCGAAAAACTGTTTTTT.

CDR3 DNA sequence: TGTGCCAGCAGCTTGGGTACCAGAACCCGGGAGACCCAGTACTTC. Its protein product is CASSLGTRTRETQYF. V and J are TRBV5-4 and TRBJ2-5; D gene ambiguous. There are 15 residues in the CDR3. The germline V gene has CDR1 SGHNT and CDR2 YYREEE (reference sequence). The V gene lost 0 bases and the J gene lost 5 bases, with 14 bases spanning the gap.

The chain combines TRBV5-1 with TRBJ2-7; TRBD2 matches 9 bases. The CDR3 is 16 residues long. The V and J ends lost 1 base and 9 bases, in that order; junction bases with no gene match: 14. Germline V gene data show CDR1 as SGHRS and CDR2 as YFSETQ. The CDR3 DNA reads TGCGCCAGCAGCTTGCGGGTTGCGGGAGGGCCTTCGGGGCAGTACTTC. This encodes CASSLRVAGGPSGQYF.

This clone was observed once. DNA of the CDR3: TGCGCCAGCAGCTTTTTAGCGGGATCCTCGACTGAGCAGTTCTTC. Encoded protein: CASSFLAGSSTEQFF. The chain recombines TRBV5-1 with TRBJ2-1; 8 bases line up with TRBD2. The J segment lost 9 bases and the V segment lost 2 bases, leaving 10 bases of the junction unmatched. CDR3 length equals 15 residues. Germline V gene sequence: CDR1 SGHRS, CDR2 YFSETQ. Combining the CDR3 with reference TRBV5-1 and TRBJ2-1 gives the whole variable domain KAGVTQTPRYLIKTRGQQVTLSCSPISGHRSVSWYQQTPGQGLQFLFEYFSETQRNKGNFPGRFSGRQFSNSRSEMNVSTLELGDSALYLCASSFLAGSSTEQFFGPGTRLTVL.

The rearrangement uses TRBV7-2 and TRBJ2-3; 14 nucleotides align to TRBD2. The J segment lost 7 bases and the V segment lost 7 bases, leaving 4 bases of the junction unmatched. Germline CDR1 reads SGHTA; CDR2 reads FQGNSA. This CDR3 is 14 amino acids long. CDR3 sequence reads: CASTGTSGSYTQYF. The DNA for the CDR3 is TGTGCCAGCACCGGGACTAGCGGGAGTTATACGCAGTATTTT.

The CDR3 reads CAWSGLEENQPQHF. Written as DNA, the CDR3 is TGTGCCTGGAGTGGTCTGGAGGAAAATCAGCCCCAGCATTTT. V and J are TRBV30 and TRBJ1-5, with no clear D. V gave up 1 base and J gave up 4 bases, with 11 bases separating them. The CDR3 is 14 residues long. From germline, CDR1 is GTSNPN and CDR2 SVGIG (reference sequence).

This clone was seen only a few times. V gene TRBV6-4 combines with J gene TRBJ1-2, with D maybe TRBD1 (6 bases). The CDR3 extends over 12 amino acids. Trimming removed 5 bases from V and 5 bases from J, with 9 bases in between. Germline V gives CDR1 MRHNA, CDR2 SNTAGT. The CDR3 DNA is TGTGCCAGCAGTAGCGGACAGTATGGCTACACCTTC. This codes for CASSSGQYGYTF.

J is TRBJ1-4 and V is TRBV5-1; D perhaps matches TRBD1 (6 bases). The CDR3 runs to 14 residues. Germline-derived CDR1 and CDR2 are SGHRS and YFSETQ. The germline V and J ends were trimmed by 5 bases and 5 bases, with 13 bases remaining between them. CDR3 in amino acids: CASSTQGGNEKLFF. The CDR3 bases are TGCGCCAGCAGTACACAGGGAGGGAATGAAAAACTGTTTTTT. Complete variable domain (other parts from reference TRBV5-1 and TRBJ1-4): KAGVTQTPRYLIKTRGQQVTLSCSPISGHRSVSWYQQTPGQGLQFLFEYFSETQRNKGNFPGRFSGRQFSNSRSEMNVSTLELGDSALYLCASSTQGGNEKLFFGSGTQLSVL.